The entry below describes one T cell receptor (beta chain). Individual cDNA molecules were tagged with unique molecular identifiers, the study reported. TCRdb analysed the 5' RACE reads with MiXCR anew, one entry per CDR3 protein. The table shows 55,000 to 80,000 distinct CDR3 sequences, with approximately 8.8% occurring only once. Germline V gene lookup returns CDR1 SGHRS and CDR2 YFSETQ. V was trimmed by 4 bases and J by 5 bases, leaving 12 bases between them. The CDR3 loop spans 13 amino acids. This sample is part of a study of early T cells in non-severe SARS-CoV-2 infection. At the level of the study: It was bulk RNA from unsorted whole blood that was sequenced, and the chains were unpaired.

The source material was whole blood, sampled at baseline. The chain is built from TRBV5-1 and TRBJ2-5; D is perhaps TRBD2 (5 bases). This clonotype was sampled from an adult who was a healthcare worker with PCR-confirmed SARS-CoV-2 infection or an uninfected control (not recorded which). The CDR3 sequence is CASSPGLVETQYF. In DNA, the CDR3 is TGCGCCAGCAGCCCCGGACTGGTGGAGACCCAGTACTTC.